These 30 T cell receptor beta chains were sequenced from one sample in a study of shared clonotypes between healthy human individuals. Here immunoSEQ multiplex PCR was the method, and the copy in TCRdb shows in-frame clones only, minus some. Among roughly 2,300,000 clones, around 93% were seen once, and the ten largest hold around 0.35%. Sequencing was performed on naive CD4+ T cells from PBMCs. Specified subset: CD45RA+ positively selected. These TCRs come from a man between 18 and 35 years old in good health. Some clones in this sample may be carry-over from other donors' samples.

V gene TRBV7-3 combines with J gene TRBJ2-1; 10 bases fit TRBD2. The length of the CDR3 is 15 residues. Germline V gene sequence: CDR1 SGHTA, CDR2 FQGTGA. The trim removed 1 base at V and 10 bases at J, leaving 7 bases unmatched. The CDR3 bases are TGTGCCAGCAGCTTAAACCTAGCGGGAGTCCAGGAGCAGTTCTTC. This gives the protein CASSLNLAGVQEQFF.

The V call is TRBV29-1, the J call TRBJ1-4; D is ambiguous. This CDR3 has 14 amino acids. Trimming removed 4 bases at V and 8 bases at J, with 17 bases between. Germline V lookup: CDR1 SQVTM, CDR2 ANQGSEA. The CDR3 coding sequence is TGCAGCGTTGGATCGGGGATTAGGAACGAAAAACTGTTTTTT. This encodes CSVGSGIRNEKLFF.

This clone was observed once. J is TRBJ2-3 and V is TRBV7-3, with TRBD2 as a possible D gene (5 bases). Germline lookup yields CDR1 SGHTA and CDR2 FQGTGA. V lost 0 bases and J lost 7, with 8 bases in between. CDR3 size: 13 residues. The CDR3 loop reads CASSLTLTNTQYF. CDR3 sequence (DNA): TGTGCCAGCAGCTTAACCCTGACTAATACGCAGTATTTT.

This chain connects TRBV6-1 to TRBJ2-7, with D tentatively TRBD1 (6 bases). This CDR3 is 12 amino acids long. The germline CDR1 and CDR2 sequences are MNHNS and SASEGT. V was clipped by 6 bases and J by 4 bases, with 10 bases between them. The CDR3 region is CASSRTVYEQYF. CDR3 bases: TGTGCCAGCAGCAGGACAGTATACGAGCAGTACTTC.

V is TRBV9 and J is TRBJ2-1; D remains ambiguous. Trimming took 0 bases from V and 4 from J, leaving 8 bases between them. The CDR3 spans 14 residues. CDR1 and CDR2 (germline): SGDLS, YYNGEE. Here the CDR3 reads CASSVEALYNEQFF. CDR3 DNA: TGTGCCAGCAGCGTAGAGGCTCTTTACAATGAGCAGTTCTTC.

The chain joins TRBV2 to TRBJ2-5, with D perhaps matching TRBD1 (6 bases). TRBJ2-7 matches the DNA end more closely, so the J call is doubtful. Germline assignment: CDR1 SNHLY and CDR2 FYNNEI. The CDR3 spans 13 residues. Written as DNA, the CDR3 is TGTGCCAGCAGTGAATGGACAGACTACGAGCAGTACTTC. It translates to CASSEWTDYEQYF.

The chain combines TRBV5-1 with TRBJ2-1; 14 bases match TRBD2. V was clipped by 4 bases and J by 0 bases; unmatched bases: 21. The CDR3 consists of 23 residues. CDR1 SGHRS and CDR2 YFSETQ come from the germline V gene. This CDR3 reads CASSPELFLDRGTSGSSYNEQFF. CDR3 sequence (DNA): TGCGCCAGCAGCCCAGAACTGTTTTTGGACAGGGGGACTAGCGGGAGCTCCTACAATGAGCAGTTCTTC.

This chain connects TRBV5-4 to TRBJ1-5; D call uncertain. CDR3 length: 15 residues. Trimming took 1 base from V and 2 from J, leaving 10 bases between them. In germline, CDR1 is SGHNT, CDR2 YYREEE (reference sequence). DNA of the CDR3: TGTGCCAGCAGCTTGTCTGGCCAGGGCAATCAGCCCCAGCATTTT. Its protein is CASSLSGQGNQPQHF.

The chain couples TRBV2 to TRBJ1-1; 8 bases fit TRBD1. CDR1 and CDR2 from the germline V gene are SNHLY and FYNNEI. V was clipped by 6 bases and J by 3 bases; unmatched bases: 6. This CDR3 contains 14 residues. CDR3 DNA: TGTGCCAGCAGAACAGGGGGGAAGGACACTGAAGCTTTCTTT. Its protein is CASRTGGKDTEAFF.

V usage is TRBV14 and J usage is TRBJ1-2; 7 positions match TRBD1. The germline V gene has CDR1 SGHDN and CDR2 FVKESK. The J segment lost 2 bases and the V segment lost 1 base, leaving 7 bases of the junction unmatched. The CDR3 covers 16 residues. The CDR3 sequence: CASSQAGIGGNYGYTF. DNA of the CDR3: TGTGCCAGCAGCCAAGCGGGGATAGGGGGCAACTATGGCTACACCTTC.

The chain carries TRBV9 and TRBJ2-7, with TRBD2 matching 12 bases. CDR1 is SGDLS and CDR2 is YYNGEE in the germline V gene. The CDR3 spans 14 residues. V shed 3 bases and J 5 bases; nucleotides not matched to a gene: 3. The CDR3 DNA follows: TGTGCCAGCAGCGCGACTAGCGGGAGTCACGAGCAGTACTTC. Translation: CASSATSGSHEQYF.

The chain carries TRBV28 and TRBJ2-7; 10 nucleotides line up with TRBD2. Per germline, CDR1 MDHEN and CDR2 SYDVKM. The CDR3 length is 15 residues. J gave up 5 bases and V 6 bases, and 10 bases lay outside the gene matches. DNA for the CDR3: TGTGCCAGCAGCCCAAACCAAGCGGGAGGGCACGAGCAGTACTTC. Translated, it gives CASSPNQAGGHEQYF.

The chain combines TRBV25-1 with TRBJ1-3; D call uncertain. Germline CDR1 reads MGHDK; CDR2 reads SYGVNS. V was cut by 7 bases and J by 0 bases, with 10 bases left in between. The CDR3 is 14 residues long. The CDR3 bases are TGTGCCAGCACTCCTCGGGGCTCTGGAAACACCATATATTTT. This translates into CASTPRGSGNTIYF.

The chain combines TRBV4-1 with TRBJ1-2, with 7 bases that match TRBD1. The CDR3 has 15 residues. The J segment lost 5 bases and the V segment lost 1 base, leaving 7 bases of the junction unmatched. The V gene's germline CDR1 is MGHRA and CDR2 YSYEKL. The CDR3 coding sequence is TGCGCCAGCAGCCAAGTGGGGACAGACCTATATGGCTACACCTTC. It yields the protein CASSQVGTDLYGYTF.

The gene calls are TRBV28 and TRBJ2-2; D unclear. The CDR3 contains 12 residues. Trimming stripped 7 bases from V and 6 bases from J, with 9 bases between. Germline CDR1 and CDR2: MDHEN and SYDVKM. This CDR3 reads CASTPGPGELFF. The DNA of the CDR3 is TGTGCCAGCACCCCCGGACCCGGGGAGCTGTTTTTT.

This clone has only a few counts. This chain links TRBV2 with TRBJ1-4, with 7 positions matching TRBD1. The CDR3 has 13 amino acids. Looked up from germline, CDR1 is SNHLY and CDR2 is FYNNEI. V shed 10 bases, J shed 8 bases, and the junction held 10 bases outside the gene matches. CDR3 DNA: TGTGCCACCAGGGGGACAGAGAACGAAAAACTGTTTTTT. It specifies CATRGTENEKLFF.

The chain has TRBV5-1 and TRBJ2-5; the D call may be TRBD1 or TRBD2 (5 bases each). The CDR3 covers 16 residues. The V gene lost 4 bases and the J gene lost 5 bases, with 21 bases spanning the gap. From germline, CDR1 is SGHRS and CDR2 YFSETQ. The CDR3 loop reads CASSLNLGAIRETQYF. The CDR3 nucleotides read TGCGCCAGCAGCCTGAACCTCGGGGCCATCCGCGAGACCCAGTACTTC.

A word on this clone: Other DNA sequences from this sample encode an identical CDR3 as well. V gene TRBV6-6 combines with J gene TRBJ1-2, with D uncertain. CDR1 and CDR2 from the germline V gene are MNHNY and SVGAGI (reference sequence). V lost 8 bases and J lost 6, with 13 bases in between. The CDR3 consists of 12 residues. The CDR3 bases are TGTGCCAGCTCTCCGACTGGGGATGGCTACACCTTC. It specifies CASSPTGDGYTF.

V usage is TRBV13 and J usage is TRBJ2-1, with 9 positions matching TRBD2. Trimming took 2 bases from V and 9 from J; bases not matched to a gene: 11. CDR3 size: 16 residues. The germline V gene encodes CDR1 PRHDT and CDR2 FYEKMQ (reference sequence). The DNA of the CDR3 is TGTGCCAGCAGCTTATCGGGACTAGCAGGGGTCAGTGAGCAGTTCTTC. Protein: CASSLSGLAGVSEQFF.

The chain recombines TRBV28 with TRBJ1-5; D may be TRBD1 (6 bases). Trimming stripped 6 bases from V and 4 bases from J, with 16 bases between. CDR3 length: 15 residues. Germline V CDR1 and CDR2: MDHEN, SYDVKM. The CDR3 sequence: CASSIIQGRNQPQHF. CDR3 sequence (DNA): TGTGCCAGCAGCATTATTCAGGGGCGGAATCAGCCCCAGCATTTT.

The chain couples TRBV10-2 to TRBJ1-2; no clear D gene. Germline V gene data show CDR1 as WSHSY and CDR2 as SAAADI. V lost 0 bases, J lost 4 bases, and 12 bases lay in between. This CDR3 spans 15 amino acids. The CDR3 protein is CASSESPRTGYGYTF. CDR3 DNA sequence: TGCGCCAGCAGTGAGTCTCCCAGAACGGGCTATGGCTACACCTTC.

In its sample, this clone was seen once. The CDR3: CASTLAPTAFGGEQYF. The CDR3 region has the DNA TGCGCCAGCACCCTGGCCCCGACAGCCTTTGGGGGCGAGCAGTACTTC. The rearrangement joins TRBV4-1 to TRBJ2-7, with D perhaps TRBD1 or TRBD2 (5 bases each). V was shortened by 7 bases and J by 6 bases, with 25 bases between the two germline ends. The CDR3 length is 16 residues. Germline assignment: CDR1 MGHRA and CDR2 YSYEKL.

The chain has TRBV5-4 and TRBJ1-2; 9 bases fit TRBD1. Germline V CDR1 and CDR2: SGHNT, YYREEE (reference sequence). CDR3 length: 12 amino acids. After removal of 4 bases from V and 7 bases from J, the junction contained 2 bases not matched to a gene. The CDR3 protein is CASSRQGVGYTF. The CDR3 DNA reads TGTGCCAGCAGCCGACAGGGGGTTGGCTACACCTTC.

This sequence joins TRBV27 and TRBJ2-7, with TRBD1 matching 9 bases. From germline, CDR1 is MNHEY and CDR2 SMNVEV (reference sequence). Trimming at V came to 5 bases and at J to 3 bases, leaving 8 bases not matched to a gene. The CDR3 covers 15 residues. This CDR3 is CASSPSDRGCYEQYF. CDR3 sequence (DNA): TGTGCCAGCAGTCCTTCTGACAGGGGGTGCTACGAGCAGTACTTC.

This clone was observed a few times. V gene TRBV2 combines with J gene TRBJ2-2; weak D call: TRBD1 (6 bases). CDR3 size: 12 residues. Germline CDR1 and CDR2: SNHLY and FYNNEI. V was shortened by 10 bases and J by 5 bases, with 11 bases between the two germline ends. CDR3 sequence (DNA): TGTGCCAATTACCAGGGGACCGGGGAGCTGTTTTTT. Amino acid sequence: CANYQGTGELFF. Variable domain in full (rest from reference TRBV2 and TRBJ2-2): EPEVTQTPSHQVTQMGQEVILRCVPISNHLYFYWYRQILGQKVEFLVSFYNNEISEKSEIFDDQFSVERPDGSNFTLKIRSTKLEDSAMYFCANYQGTGELFFGEGSRLTVL.

The chain recombines TRBV19 with TRBJ2-1; D tentatively reads TRBD1 or TRBD2 (5 bases each). The CDR3 has 14 residues. CDR1 LNHDA and CDR2 SQIVND come from the germline V gene (reference sequence). Trimming removed 3 bases at V and 5 bases at J, with 11 bases between. Written as DNA, the CDR3 is TGTGCCAGTAGTATTTGGGGACGCGACAATGAGCAGTTCTTC. The encoded protein is CASSIWGRDNEQFF.

The gene calls are TRBV30 and TRBJ2-5; D is tentatively TRBD1 or TRBD2 (5 bases each). Trimming left V 3 bases short and J 4 bases short, with 15 bases between. The CDR3 is made up of 14 amino acids. Germline CDR1 reads GTSNPN; CDR2 reads SVGIG (reference sequence). CDR3 in amino acids: CAWSLGPPPETQYF. CDR3 DNA sequence: TGTGCCTGGAGCCTGGGACCCCCCCCAGAGACCCAGTACTTC.

The chain links TRBV5-6 to TRBJ2-1; TRBD2 is a possible D gene (6 bases). With 7 bases removed from V and 8 bases from J, the gap between germline ends came to 19 bases. The CDR3 consists of 14 residues. Germline-derived CDR1 and CDR2 are SGHDT and YYEEEE. CDR3 residues: CASRRGTLGHEQFF. For the CDR3, the DNA is TGTGCCAGCCGCCGCGGGACTTTGGGGCATGAGCAGTTCTTC.

J is TRBJ2-5 and V is TRBV5-4, with 7 bases fitting TRBD1. J was trimmed by 5 bases and V by 2 bases; bases with no gene match: 6. This CDR3 has 14 residues. CDR1 and CDR2 (germline): SGHNT, YYREEE (reference sequence). The DNA of the CDR3 is TGTGCCAGCAGCTTAGCGACAGGGTCGGAGACCCAGTACTTC. Translating it yields CASSLATGSETQYF.

The chain combines TRBV11-2 with TRBJ1-1, with TRBD1 as a possible D gene (5 bases). The CDR3 length is 13 residues. Trimming pared 5 bases from V and 4 bases from J, leaving 11 bases between. Germline loops: CDR1 SGHAT, CDR2 FQNNGV. This chain's CDR3 is CASSLQGFTEAFF. As DNA, the CDR3 is TGTGCCAGCAGCCTTCAGGGTTTCACTGAAGCTTTCTTT.